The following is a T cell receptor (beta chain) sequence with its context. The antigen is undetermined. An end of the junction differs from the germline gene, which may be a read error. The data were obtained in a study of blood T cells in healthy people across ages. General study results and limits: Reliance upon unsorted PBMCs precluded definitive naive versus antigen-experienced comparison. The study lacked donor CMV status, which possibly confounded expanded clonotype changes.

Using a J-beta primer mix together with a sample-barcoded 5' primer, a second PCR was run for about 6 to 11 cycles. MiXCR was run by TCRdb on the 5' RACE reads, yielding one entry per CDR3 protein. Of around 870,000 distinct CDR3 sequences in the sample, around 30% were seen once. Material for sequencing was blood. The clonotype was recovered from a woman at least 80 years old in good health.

This chain's CDR3 is CASNLDGVGGETQYF. CDR3 nucleotide sequence: TGTGCCAGCAACTTAGACGGGGTCGGGGGGGAGACCCAGTACTTC. J is TRBJ2-7 and V is TRBV7-9; 7 bases are shared with TRBD2. The J call may not be correct, given that the DNA end is closer to TRBJ2-5. Germline-derived CDR1 and CDR2 are SEHNR and FQNEAQ (reference sequence). The CDR3 contains 15 residues.